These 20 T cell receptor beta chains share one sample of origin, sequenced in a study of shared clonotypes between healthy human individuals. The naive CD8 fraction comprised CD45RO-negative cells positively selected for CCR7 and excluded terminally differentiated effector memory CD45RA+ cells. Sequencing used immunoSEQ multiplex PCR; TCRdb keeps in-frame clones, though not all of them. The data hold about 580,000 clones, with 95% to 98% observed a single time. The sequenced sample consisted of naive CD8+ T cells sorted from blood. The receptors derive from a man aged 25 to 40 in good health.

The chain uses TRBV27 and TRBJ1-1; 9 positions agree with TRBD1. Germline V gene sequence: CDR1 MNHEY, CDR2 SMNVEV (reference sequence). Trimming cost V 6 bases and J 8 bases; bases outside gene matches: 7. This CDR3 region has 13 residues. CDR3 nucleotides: TGTGCCAGCAGCCTTAACAGGGGGCGAGAAGCTTTCTTT. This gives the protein CASSLNRGREAFF.

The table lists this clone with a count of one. The CDR3 here is CSAQAENEQYF. The CDR3, as DNA: TGCAGTGCTCAGGCCGAAAACGAGCAGTACTTC. This sequence joins TRBV20-1 and TRBJ2-7, with D hard to call. V lost 5 bases, J lost 5 bases, and 10 bases lay in between. The CDR3 is 11 residues long. Per the germline V gene, CDR1 is DFQATT and CDR2 is SNEGSKA (reference sequence).

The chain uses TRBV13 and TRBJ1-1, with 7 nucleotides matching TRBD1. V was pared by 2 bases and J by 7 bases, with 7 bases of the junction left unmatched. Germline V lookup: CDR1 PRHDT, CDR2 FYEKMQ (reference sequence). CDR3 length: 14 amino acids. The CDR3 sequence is CASSLRGGANEAFF. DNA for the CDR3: TGTGCCAGCAGCTTAAGAGGGGGCGCGAATGAAGCTTTCTTT.

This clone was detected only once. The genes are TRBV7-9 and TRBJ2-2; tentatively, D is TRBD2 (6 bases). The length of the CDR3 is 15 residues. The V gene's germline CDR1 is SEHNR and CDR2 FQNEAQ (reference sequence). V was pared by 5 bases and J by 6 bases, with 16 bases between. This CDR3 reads CASSHGLTSAGELFF. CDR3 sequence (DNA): TGTGCCAGCAGCCACGGACTAACCTCCGCCGGGGAGCTGTTTTTT.

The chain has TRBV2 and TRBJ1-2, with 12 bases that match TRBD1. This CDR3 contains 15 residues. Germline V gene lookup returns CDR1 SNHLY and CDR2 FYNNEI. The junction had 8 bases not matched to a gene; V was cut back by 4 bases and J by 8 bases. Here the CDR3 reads CASSAGTGGREGYTF. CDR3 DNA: TGTGCCAGCAGTGCGGGGACAGGGGGCCGGGAAGGCTACACCTTC.

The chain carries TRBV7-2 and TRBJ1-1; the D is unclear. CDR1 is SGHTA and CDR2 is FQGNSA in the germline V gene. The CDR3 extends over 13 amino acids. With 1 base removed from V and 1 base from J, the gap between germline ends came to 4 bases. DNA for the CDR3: TGTGCCAGCAGCTTAGGCAGGAACACTGAAGCTTTCTTT. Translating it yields CASSLGRNTEAFF.

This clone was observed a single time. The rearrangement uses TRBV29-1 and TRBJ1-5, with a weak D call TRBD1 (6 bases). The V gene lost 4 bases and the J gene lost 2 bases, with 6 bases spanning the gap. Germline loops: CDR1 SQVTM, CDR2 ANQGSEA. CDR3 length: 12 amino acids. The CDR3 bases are TGCAGCGTTGCAGGGGGCAATCAGCCCCAGCATTTT. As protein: CSVAGGNQPQHF.

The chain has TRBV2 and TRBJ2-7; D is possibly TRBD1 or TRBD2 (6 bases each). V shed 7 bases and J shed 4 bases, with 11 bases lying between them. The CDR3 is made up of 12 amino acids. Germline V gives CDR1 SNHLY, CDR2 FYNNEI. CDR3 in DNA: TGTGCCAGCATAGGGGGGCAGTACGAGCAGTACTTC. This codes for CASIGGQYEQYF.

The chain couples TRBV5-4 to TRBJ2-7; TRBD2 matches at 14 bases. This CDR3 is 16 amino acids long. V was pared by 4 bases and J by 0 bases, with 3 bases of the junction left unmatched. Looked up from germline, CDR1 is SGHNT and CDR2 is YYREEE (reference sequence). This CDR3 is CASSVGTSGSSYEQYF. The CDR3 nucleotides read TGTGCCAGCAGCGTGGGGACTAGCGGGAGCTCCTACGAGCAGTACTTC.

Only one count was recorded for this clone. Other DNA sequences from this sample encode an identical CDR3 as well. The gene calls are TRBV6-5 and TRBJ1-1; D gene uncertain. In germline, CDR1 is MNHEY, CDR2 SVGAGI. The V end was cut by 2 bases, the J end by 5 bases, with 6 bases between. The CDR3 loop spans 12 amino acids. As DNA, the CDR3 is TGTGCCAGCAGTTACGGAGGGACTGAAGCTTTCTTT. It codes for CASSYGGTEAFF.

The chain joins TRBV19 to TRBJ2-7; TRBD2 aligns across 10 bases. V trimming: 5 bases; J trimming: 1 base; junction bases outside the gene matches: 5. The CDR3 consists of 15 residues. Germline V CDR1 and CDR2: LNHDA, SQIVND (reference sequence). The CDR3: CASSWGLASSYEQYF. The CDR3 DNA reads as TGTGCCAGTAGTTGGGGACTAGCGTCTTCCTACGAGCAGTACTTC.

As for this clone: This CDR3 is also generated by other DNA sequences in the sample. Here the CDR3 reads CASSPPPGSYEQYF. In DNA form, the CDR3 reads TGTGCCAGCTCACCACCGCCAGGCTCCTACGAGCAGTACTTC. The gene calls are TRBV18 and TRBJ2-7; D remains ambiguous. The CDR3 is 14 amino acids. Trimming removed 0 bases from V and 0 bases from J, with 6 bases in between. Germline CDR1 reads KGHSH; CDR2 reads LQKENI. Complete variable domain (other parts from reference TRBV18 and TRBJ2-7): NAGVMQNPRHLVRRRGQEARLRCSPMKGHSHVYWYRQLPEEGLKFMVYLQKENIIDESGMPKERFSAEFPKEGPSILRIQQVVRGDSAAYFCASSPPPGSYEQYFGPGTRLTVT.

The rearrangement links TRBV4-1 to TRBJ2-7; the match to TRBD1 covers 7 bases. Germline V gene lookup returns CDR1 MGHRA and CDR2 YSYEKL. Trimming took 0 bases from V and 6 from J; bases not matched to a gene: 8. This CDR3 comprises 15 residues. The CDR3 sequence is CASSQERGPVFEQYF. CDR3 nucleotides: TGCGCCAGCAGCCAAGAGAGGGGGCCAGTGTTCGAGCAGTACTTC.

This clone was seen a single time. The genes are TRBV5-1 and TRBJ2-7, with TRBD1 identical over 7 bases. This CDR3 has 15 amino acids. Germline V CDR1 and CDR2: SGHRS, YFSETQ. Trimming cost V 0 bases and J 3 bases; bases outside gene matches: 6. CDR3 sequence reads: CASSLGRGLLYEQYF. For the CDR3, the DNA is TGCGCCAGCAGCTTGGGCAGGGGGTTACTCTACGAGCAGTACTTC.

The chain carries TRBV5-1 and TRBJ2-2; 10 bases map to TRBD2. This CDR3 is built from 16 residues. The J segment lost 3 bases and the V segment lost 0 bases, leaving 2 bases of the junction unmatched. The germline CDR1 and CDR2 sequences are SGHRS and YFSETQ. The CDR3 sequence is CASSLGSGRDTGELFF. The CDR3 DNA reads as TGCGCCAGCAGCTTGGGCAGCGGGAGGGACACCGGGGAGCTGTTTTTT.

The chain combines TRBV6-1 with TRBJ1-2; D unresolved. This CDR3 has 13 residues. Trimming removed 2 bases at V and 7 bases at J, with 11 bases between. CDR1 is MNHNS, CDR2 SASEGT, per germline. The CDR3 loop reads CASSEFPAFGYTF. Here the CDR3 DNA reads TGTGCCAGCAGTGAATTTCCGGCTTTTGGCTACACCTTC.

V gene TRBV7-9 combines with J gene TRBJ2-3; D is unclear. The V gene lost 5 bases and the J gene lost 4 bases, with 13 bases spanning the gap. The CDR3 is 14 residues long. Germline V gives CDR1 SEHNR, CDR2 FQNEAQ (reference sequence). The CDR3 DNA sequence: TGTGCCAGCAGCCCCGGTGGGATCGCAGATACGCAGTATTTT. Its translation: CASSPGGIADTQYF.

CDR3 DNA sequence: TGCGCCAGCAGTGTGGGGGCCTATGGCTACACCTTC. Its protein is CASSVGAYGYTF. The chain links TRBV5-1 to TRBJ1-2; the D gene is possibly TRBD1 (6 bases). V lost 5 bases and J lost 4, with 9 bases in between. The CDR3 extends over 12 amino acids. Per germline, CDR1 SGHRS and CDR2 YFSETQ.

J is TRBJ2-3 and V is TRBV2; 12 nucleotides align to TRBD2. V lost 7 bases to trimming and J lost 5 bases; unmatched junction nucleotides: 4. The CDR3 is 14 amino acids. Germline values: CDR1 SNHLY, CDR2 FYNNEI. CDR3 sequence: CASTSGRAQDTQYF. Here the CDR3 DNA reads TGTGCCAGCACTAGCGGGAGGGCCCAAGATACGCAGTATTTT.

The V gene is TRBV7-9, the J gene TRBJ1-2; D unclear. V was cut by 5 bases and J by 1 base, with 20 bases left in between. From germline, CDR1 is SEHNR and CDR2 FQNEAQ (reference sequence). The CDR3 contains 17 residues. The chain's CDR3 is CASSDLGGRKNNYGYTF. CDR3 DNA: TGTGCCAGCAGCGATCTGGGAGGACGAAAAAATAACTATGGCTACACCTTC.